This T cell receptor (beta chain) came from a study of CD8 T cells in ankylosing spondylitis. General study points: Characteristic of ankylosing spondylitis blood, it appeared, was a TCR beta motif comprising several highly homologous variants.

Trimming left V 0 bases short and J 1 base short, with 10 bases between. Germline lookup yields CDR1 MGHDK and CDR2 SYGVNS. There are 15 residues in the CDR3. Comments on this clonotype: No antigen is known for it.

MiXCR, applied by TCRdb to the 5' RACE reads, yields one record per CDR3 protein. The top ten hold around 0.92% of the sample, which has fewer than 450,000 distinct CDR3 sequences, 15% to 20% seen once. The sample taken for sequencing was blood, either unsorted or a sorted T cell fraction (not recorded which). The rearrangement uses TRBV25-1 and TRBJ2-7; no firm D call. The TCR comes from a male donor with ankylosing spondylitis. DNA for the CDR3: TGTGCCAGCAGTGAATACGGCGTTGGATCCTACGAGCAGTACTTC. This sequence encodes CASSEYGVGSYEQYF.